This T cell receptor beta chain is from a study of T cell responses to AZD1222 COVID-19 vaccine. Findings of the study overall: Receipt of two AZD1222 doses was followed by a rise in Spike-specific TCR breadth and depth. Baseline serostatus was positive in only six AZD1222 recipients. The sample set comprised mostly white British donors with more females, and clonal diversity was possibly underestimated.

On this clone: Its matching antigen is unknown.

Sequenced by immunoSEQ multiplex PCR; TCRdb stores in-frame clones only, minus some. The table records about 140,000 clones, more than 85% of them present only once. Sample: peripheral blood, taken on day 0 of AZD1222 vaccination. The receptor was derived from an adult in good health.

CDR3 loop: CASSLGQINEKLFF. CDR3 in DNA: TGCGCCAGCAGCCTGGGACAGATTAATGAAAAACTGTTTTTT. The chain is built from TRBV4-1 and TRBJ1-4; TRBD1 aligns across 7 bases. With V trimmed by 4 bases and J by 4 bases, 3 bases remained unmatched. The CDR3 contains 14 residues. In germline, CDR1 is MGHRA, CDR2 YSYEKL.